Listed below are T cell receptor beta chains from one sample, sequenced in a study of CD8 T cells in ankylosing spondylitis. One entry per CDR3 protein results from TCRdb running MiXCR on the 5' RACE reads. Here the sample spans 400,000 to 450,000 distinct CDR3 sequences, about a sixth being singletons. Sequencing used blood, either unsorted or a sorted T cell fraction (not recorded which). The source of these receptors is a male donor with ankylosing spondylitis. The CDR3 runs from the conserved cysteine through the conserved F or W. D genes are given only for firm matches. Clone size is shown for a subset of rows, as once, few, many or a class of expanded clone.

size,V,D,J,CDR3,DNA
.,TRBV12-3/TRBV12-4,.,TRBJ1-5,CASSLGGRAGQPQHF,TGTGCCAGCAGTTTAGGGGGCAGGGCGGGTCAGCCCCAGCATTTT
.,TRBV7-2,.,TRBJ2-1,CASSPGVRGQFF,TGTGCCAGCAGCCCGGGCGTGAGGGGGCAGTTCTTC
many,TRBV5-1,TRBD1,TRBJ1-1,CASSSGTVSVGTEAFF,TGCGCCAGCAGCAGCGGGACAGTTTCCGTCGGCACTGAAGCTTTCTTT
few,TRBV25-1,.,TRBJ2-7,CASSPPGVVSEQYF,TGTGCCAGCAGTCCCCCCGGGGTTGTGAGCGAGCAGTACTTC
.,TRBV20-1,TRBD2,TRBJ2-1,CSAPQRGTDNEQFF,TGCAGTGCTCCCCAGCGGGGGACGGACAATGAGCAGTTCTTC
.,TRBV3-1,.,TRBJ1-4,CASSQGKRPNEKLFF,TGTGCCAGCAGCCAAGGCAAGCGTCCTAATGAAAAACTGTTTTTT
.,TRBV15,.,TRBJ1-2,CATSRDYGYTF,TGTGCCACCAGCAGGGACTATGGCTACACCTTC
.,TRBV28,TRBD1,TRBJ2-5,CASSSPGQGETQYF,TGTGCCAGCAGTTCCCCCGGACAGGGAGAGACCCAGTACTTC
.,TRBV5-5,TRBD1,TRBJ1-5,CASGPGTGYRLPQHF,TGTGCCAGCGGCCCTGGGACAGGGTATCGTCTGCCCCAGCATTTT
many,TRBV4-1,TRBD1,TRBJ2-1,CASSHWDREGNEQFF,TGCGCCAGCAGCCATTGGGACAGGGAAGGCAATGAGCAGTTCTTC
.,TRBV27,TRBD2,TRBJ2-1,CASSSRPGRDYNEQFF,TGTGCCAGCAGTAGCAGACCCGGGAGGGACTACAATGAGCAGTTCTTC
few,TRBV9,.,TRBJ2-7,CASSVRDWSYEQYF,TGTGCCAGCAGCGTCCGGGACTGGTCCTACGAGCAGTACTTC
.,TRBV11-3,.,TRBJ2-5,CASSSLTRVGETQYF,TGTGCCAGCAGCTCTCTGACTAGGGTGGGTGAGACCCAGTACTTC
.,TRBV11-2,TRBD1,TRBJ1-1,CASTRQGAVNTEAFF,TGTGCCAGCACCAGACAGGGGGCCGTGAACACTGAAGCTTTCTTT
many,TRBV11-2,.,TRBJ1-1,CASSLGTRVDAFF,TGTGCCAGCAGCCTCGGTACCCGGGTCGATGCTTTCTTT
few,TRBV24-1,.,TRBJ2-3,CATSDLRGGDTDTQYF,TGTGCCACCAGTGACCTCAGAGGGGGGGACACAGATACGCAGTATTTT
few,TRBV4-3,TRBD2,TRBJ2-7,CASSRGLAEEQYF,TGCGCCAGCAGCCGGGGACTAGCGGAAGAGCAGTACTTC
.,TRBV20-1,.,TRBJ2-7,CSAAGTSYEQYF,TGCAGTGCTGCCGGGACTTCCTACGAGCAGTACTTC
.,TRBV29-1,TRBD1,TRBJ1-5,CSVKDRAGDQPQHF,TGCAGCGTTAAGGACAGGGCGGGAGATCAGCCCCAGCATTTT
.,TRBV5-1,.,TRBJ2-6,CASRSAGGANVLTF,TGCGCCAGCAGGTCGGCGGGCGGGGCCAACGTCCTGACTTTC
many,TRBV24-1,.,TRBJ2-4,CATSGGNRGDIQYF,TGTGCCACCAGTGGGGGGAACCGAGGGGACATTCAGTACTTC
once,TRBV19,.,TRBJ1-6,CASSIAGGRSNSPLHF,TGTGCCAGTAGTATTGCTGGAGGGAGGTCCAATTCACCCCTCCACTTT
few,TRBV20-1,.,TRBJ1-2,CSARGGSTDYGYTF,TGCAGTGCTAGGGGGGGATCAACCGACTATGGCTACACCTTC
.,TRBV5-5,.,TRBJ1-4,CASSLGGRTREKLFF,TGTGCCAGCAGCTTGGGGGGCCGGACTCGAGAAAAACTGTTTTTT
many,TRBV10-3,.,TRBJ2-1,CAISENRQPQFF,TGTGCCATCAGCGAAAACCGACAGCCACAGTTCTTC
few,TRBV12-3/TRBV12-4,TRBD1,TRBJ2-7,CASSLRRGQSYEQYF,TGTGCCAGCAGTTTGCGCAGGGGGCAATCCTACGAGCAGTACTTC
.,TRBV20-1,.,TRBJ2-4,CSAPGGPGGNIQYF,TGCAGTGCCCCCGGGGGCCCGGGCGGAAACATTCAGTACTTC
.,TRBV5-1,TRBD2,TRBJ2-5,CASSLDVAGYQETQYF,TGCGCCAGCAGCTTGGATGTAGCGGGGTACCAAGAGACCCAGTACTTC
.,TRBV29-1,TRBD2,TRBJ2-3,CSVEDPASGSTTDTQYF,TGCAGCGTTGAAGATCCGGCTAGCGGGAGTACTACAGATACGCAGTATTTT
few,TRBV12-3/TRBV12-4,.,TRBJ1-4,CASSQGSPPGEKLFF,TGTGCCAGCAGTCAAGGATCCCCCCCGGGTGAAAAACTGTTTTTT
few,TRBV27,.,TRBJ1-2,CASSLYGRDGYTF,TGTGCCAGCAGTTTGTACGGGAGGGATGGCTACACCTTC
many,TRBV6-1,.,TRBJ1-5,CASSEYRVAQPQHF,TGTGCCAGCAGTGAATACAGGGTGGCCCAGCCCCAGCATTTT
.,TRBV11-3,.,TRBJ2-5,CASSLGGSDRETQYF,TGTGCCAGCAGCTTAGGGGGGAGTGATCGAGAGACCCAGTACTTC
few,TRBV11-2,.,TRBJ2-4,CASSPERSRGSIAKNIQYF,TGTGCCAGCAGCCCAGAGCGCTCAAGAGGCTCCATAGCCAAAAACATTCAGTACTTC
.,TRBV3-1,TRBD2,TRBJ2-7,CASSQDSSGVYEQYF,TGTGCCAGCAGCCAAGATTCTAGCGGGGTGTACGAGCAGTACTTC
.,TRBV4-1,.,TRBJ1-3,CASSQWGTGNSGNTIYF,TGCGCCAGCAGCCAATGGGGTACAGGGAACTCTGGAAACACCATATATTTT
many,TRBV7-2,TRBD2,TRBJ2-7,CASSPGLAGVAYEQYF,TGTGCCAGCAGCCCGGGACTAGCGGGAGTTGCCTACGAGCAGTACTTC
.,TRBV4-1,.,TRBJ2-2,CASSRPVPGYGTGELFF,TGCGCCAGCAGCCGACCCGTCCCAGGGTACGGCACCGGGGAGCTGTTTTTT
.,TRBV7-2,.,TRBJ2-1,CASSLGTLRTYNEQFF,TGTGCCAGCAGCCTCGGGACACTGAGGACTTACAATGAGCAGTTCTTC
.,TRBV5-5,.,TRBJ1-4,CASSRGLLRFEGKLFF,TGTGCCAGCAGTCGGGGGCTTTTGCGGTTCGAAGGAAAACTGTTTTTT
few,TRBV12-3/TRBV12-4,TRBD1,TRBJ1-1,CASSFGTVAEAFF,TGTGCCAGCAGTTTTGGGACAGTCGCTGAAGCTTTCTTT
.,TRBV5-1,.,TRBJ2-2,CASSFGQLTSGELFF,TGCGCCAGCAGCTTTGGACAGCTTACCTCCGGGGAGCTGTTTTTT